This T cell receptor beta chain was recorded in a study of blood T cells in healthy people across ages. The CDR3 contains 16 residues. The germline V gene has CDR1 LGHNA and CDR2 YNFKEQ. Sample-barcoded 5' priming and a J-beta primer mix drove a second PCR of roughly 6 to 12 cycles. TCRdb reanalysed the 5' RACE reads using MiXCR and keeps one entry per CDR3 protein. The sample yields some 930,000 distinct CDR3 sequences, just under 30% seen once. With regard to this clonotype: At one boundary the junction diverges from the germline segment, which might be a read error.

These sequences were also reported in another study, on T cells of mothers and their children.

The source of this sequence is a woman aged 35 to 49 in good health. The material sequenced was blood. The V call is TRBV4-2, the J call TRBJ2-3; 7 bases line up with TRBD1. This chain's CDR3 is CASGQSEQGSTDTQYF. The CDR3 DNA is TGTGCCAGCGGCCAATCGGAACAGGGGTCGACAGATACGCAGTATTTT.